The 32 T cell receptor beta chains given below trace back to one sample, sequenced in a study of CD8 T cells in Susac syndrome. An input of roughly 0.5 to 1 ug of RNA was subjected to reverse transcription using random hexamers. In TCRdb, the immunoSEQ multiplex PCR reads were re-called with MiXCR into one record per CDR3 protein. The data show nearly 200,000 distinct CDR3 sequences, with roughly 96% seen just once and around 0.085% held by the top ten. Material: CD4+ T cells from PBMCs. The receptors were sampled from a human donor with multiple sclerosis.

The genes are TRBV24-1 and TRBJ2-7; 7 bases agree with TRBD2. Germline CDR1 and CDR2: KGHDR and SFDVKD. The CDR3 spans 14 residues. The ends lost 2 bases at V and 7 bases at J; junction bases unmatched: 7. CDR3 protein: CATSDSLAAGEQYF. In nucleotides, the CDR3 is TGTGCCACCAGTGATTCCCTAGCGGCTGGGGAGCAGTACTTC.

This clonotype appeared once. The rearrangement uses TRBV5-1 and TRBJ2-1, with D unclear. The V end lost 3 bases, the J end lost 0 bases, and 10 bases lay between the germline ends. Germline V CDR1 and CDR2: SGHRS, YFSETQ. There are 15 residues in the CDR3. CDR3 nucleotides: TGCGCCAGCAGCTCTTCGGACCCCTCCTACAATGAGCAGTTCTTC. This translates into CASSSSDPSYNEQFF.

The rearrangement links TRBV15 to TRBJ2-3; D is unresolved. This CDR3 has 14 amino acids. The germline V gene has CDR1 LNHNV and CDR2 YYDKDF (reference sequence). V shed 0 bases and J shed 2 bases, with 6 bases lying between them. The CDR3 DNA reads as TGTGCCACCAGCAGAGATGCGCCCACAGATACGCAGTATTTT. This sequence encodes CATSRDAPTDTQYF.

V gene TRBV15 combines with J gene TRBJ2-3, with D perhaps matching TRBD1 (7 bases). Trimming took off 5 bases at V and 6 bases at J, with 24 bases between the two ends. CDR3 length equals 17 residues. In germline, CDR1 is LNHNV, CDR2 YYDKDF (reference sequence). The CDR3 DNA reads as TGTGCCACCAGCGGCCCCCGAGGAACACAGGGGAGGGATACGCAGTATTTT. It codes for CATSGPRGTQGRDTQYF. Supplemented by reference TRBV15 and TRBJ2-3, the full variable domain reads DAMVIQNPRYQVTQFGKPVTLSCSQTLNHNVMYWYQQKSSQAPKLLFHYYDKDFNNEADTPDNFQSRRPNTSFCFLDIRSPGLGDTAMYLCATSGPRGTQGRDTQYFGPGTRLTVL.

V and J are TRBV20-1 and TRBJ2-3, with 11 bases lining up with TRBD2. Germline CDR1 reads DFQATT; CDR2 reads SNEGSKA (reference sequence). The CDR3 contains 14 residues. The junction had 5 bases not matched to a gene; V was cut back by 4 bases and J by 5 bases. The CDR3: CSATLAGVGDTQYF. The CDR3 DNA is TGCAGTGCTACACTAGCGGGAGTTGGAGATACGCAGTATTTT.

The chain couples TRBV18 to TRBJ1-2; D is unclear. V was pared by 0 bases and J by 6 bases, with 14 bases between. The CDR3 length is 15 residues. CDR1 is KGHSH, CDR2 LQKENI, per germline. CDR3 loop: CASSPPRFDGHGYTF. The CDR3 DNA reads as TGTGCCAGCTCACCACCTCGGTTCGACGGCCATGGCTACACCTTC. The variable domain in full, with the rest retrieved from reference TRBV18 and TRBJ1-2, is NAGVMQNPRHLVRRRGQEARLRCSPMKGHSHVYWYRQLPEEGLKFMVYLQKENIIDESGMPKERFSAEFPKEGPSILRIQQVVRGDSAAYFCASSPPRFDGHGYTFGSGTRLTVV.

The chain has TRBV5-4 and TRBJ2-3, with a possible D match to TRBD2 (5 bases). Germline values: CDR1 SGHNT, CDR2 YYREEE (reference sequence). CDR3 length: 15 amino acids. V lost 0 bases to trimming and J lost 0 bases, with 8 bases between them. This CDR3 is CASSLEAASTDTQYF. The DNA of the CDR3 is TGTGCCAGCAGCTTGGAAGCGGCAAGCACAGATACGCAGTATTTT.

The V and J genes are TRBV20-1 and TRBJ2-3, with 7 bases fitting TRBD1. Germline-derived CDR1 and CDR2 are DFQATT and SNEGSKA (reference sequence). V gave up 3 bases and J gave up 0 bases; unmatched junction bases: 6. This CDR3 is built from 15 residues. CDR3 in DNA: TGCAGTGCTAGGAGACAGGGCTCCAGCACAGATACGCAGTATTTT. Protein: CSARRQGSSTDTQYF.

J is TRBJ2-7 and V is TRBV11-2; no clear D gene. Germline lookup yields CDR1 SGHAT and CDR2 FQNNGV. CDR3 size: 15 residues. V lost 5 bases and J 4 bases, leaving 18 bases between the germline ends. CDR3 amino acids: CASSPEGHPGYEQYF. The CDR3 DNA follows: TGTGCCAGCAGCCCCGAAGGCCATCCCGGGTACGAGCAGTACTTC.

V usage is TRBV15 and J usage is TRBJ1-1, with TRBD1 matching over 10 bases. Unmatched junction bases numbered 7, after V lost 0 bases and J lost 3 bases. Germline lookup yields CDR1 LNHNV and CDR2 YYDKDF (reference sequence). This CDR3 has 17 residues. CDR3 DNA: TGTGCCACCAGCAGAGAAGGACAGGGGGTAGTAGACACTGAAGCTTTCTTT. Amino acids: CATSREGQGVVDTEAFF.

This rearrangement joins TRBV4-1 to TRBJ2-7; TRBD1 matches at 9 bases. V gave up 3 bases and J gave up 2 bases; unmatched junction bases: 5. Germline CDR1 and CDR2: MGHRA and YSYEKL. The CDR3 contains 15 residues. The CDR3 reads CASSHPTGGTYEQYF. CDR3 bases: TGCGCCAGCAGCCACCCGACAGGGGGTACCTACGAGCAGTACTTC.

The genes are TRBV14 and TRBJ2-1, with a tentative D call TRBD2 (6 bases). CDR1 and CDR2 from the germline V gene are SGHDN and FVKESK. Trimming removed 1 base from V and 10 bases from J, with 11 bases in between. CDR3 length: 13 residues. In nucleotides, the CDR3 is TGTGCCAGCAGCCAAGGGAGGGCGTGGGAGCAGTTCTTC. Amino acid sequence: CASSQGRAWEQFF. The whole variable domain, remainder taken from reference TRBV14 and TRBJ2-1, is EAGVTQFPSHSVIEKGQTVTLRCDPISGHDNLYWYRRVMGKEIKFLLHFVKESKQDESGMPNNRFLAERTGGTYSTLKVQPAELEDSGVYFCASSQGRAWEQFFGPGTRLTVL.

This rearrangement joins TRBV18 to TRBJ2-7, with TRBD1 matching over 8 bases. The CDR3 runs 13 residues. V shed 6 bases and J 4 bases; nucleotides not matched to a gene: 5. Germline loops: CDR1 KGHSH, CDR2 LQKENI. DNA for the CDR3: TGTGCCAGCTCCCGGGACAGGTCATACGAGCAGTACTTC. Protein sequence: CASSRDRSYEQYF. Filled out from reference TRBV18 and TRBJ2-7, the complete variable domain reads NAGVMQNPRHLVRRRGQEARLRCSPMKGHSHVYWYRQLPEEGLKFMVYLQKENIIDESGMPKERFSAEFPKEGPSILRIQQVVRGDSAAYFCASSRDRSYEQYFGPGTRLTVT.

The rearrangement links TRBV29-1 to TRBJ2-4, with D possibly being TRBD1 or TRBD2 (5 bases each). The CDR3 runs to 17 residues. Trimming shortened V by 3 bases and J by 8 bases, and 26 bases separated the two germline ends. Germline values: CDR1 SQVTM, CDR2 ANQGSEA. The CDR3 loop reads CSVDLHGVSSLGDIQYF. CDR3 DNA sequence: TGCAGCGTTGACTTGCACGGGGTCTCATCGCTAGGGGACATTCAGTACTTC.

The V and J genes are TRBV5-1 and TRBJ2-7; the match to TRBD1 covers 11 bases. V was pared by 4 bases and J by 3 bases, with 3 bases of the junction left unmatched. This CDR3 is built from 14 residues. Germline values: CDR1 SGHRS, CDR2 YFSETQ. The chain's CDR3 is CASSGGTGGYEQYF. The CDR3 DNA reads TGCGCCAGCAGCGGTGGGACAGGGGGCTACGAGCAGTACTTC.

V is TRBV27 and J is TRBJ1-2; 9 bases match TRBD1. The CDR3 length is 14 residues. V was clipped by 4 bases and J by 4 bases; unmatched bases: 4. The V gene's germline CDR1 is MNHEY and CDR2 SMNVEV (reference sequence). The CDR3 DNA reads as TGTGCCAGCAGTTCGGGACAGGGAGTCTATGGCTACACCTTC. Protein product: CASSSGQGVYGYTF.

The V gene is TRBV10-3, the J gene TRBJ2-7; D may be TRBD1 or TRBD2 (5 bases each). From germline, CDR1 is ENHRY and CDR2 SYGVKD. There are 13 residues in the CDR3. The V and J ends lost 5 bases and 2 bases respectively, with 10 bases between them. CDR3 residues: CAISPGTTYEQYF. CDR3 bases: TGTGCCATCAGTCCCGGGACCACCTACGAGCAGTACTTC.

The count of this clonotype is one. V usage is TRBV19 and J usage is TRBJ2-4, with a weak D call TRBD2 (6 bases). The V gene lost 9 bases and the J gene lost 8 bases, with 17 bases spanning the gap. The CDR3 spans 13 residues. Germline V lookup: CDR1 LNHDA, CDR2 SQIVND (reference sequence). This chain's CDR3 is CASRPAPGDIQYF. The CDR3 DNA follows: TGTGCCAGCCGGCCGGCCCCGGGGGACATTCAGTACTTC.

The V gene is TRBV6-5, the J gene TRBJ2-7; 8 bases are shared with TRBD1. The CDR3 consists of 13 residues. The germline V gene has CDR1 MNHEY and CDR2 SVGAGI. V dropped 0 bases and J dropped 11; count of bases not matched to a gene: 6. The CDR3 loop is CASSYSMDRAEYF. The CDR3, as DNA: TGTGCCAGCAGTTACTCGATGGACAGGGCAGAGTACTTC.

J is TRBJ2-7 and V is TRBV27; tentative D call: TRBD2 (6 bases). This CDR3 is 15 amino acids long. Germline V lookup: CDR1 MNHEY, CDR2 SMNVEV (reference sequence). V gave up 6 bases and J gave up 0 bases, with 15 bases separating them. In DNA form, the CDR3 reads TGTGCCAGCAGCCGCCCGCCCGGGAGCTCCTACGAGCAGTACTTC. It is translated as CASSRPPGSSYEQYF.

This rearrangement joins TRBV3-1 to TRBJ1-2, with TRBD1 matching over 9 bases. Losses at the gene ends were 4 bases for V and 8 bases for J; bases not matched to a gene: 5. Germline V CDR1 and CDR2: LGHDT, YNNKEL (reference sequence). This CDR3 is built from 13 residues. This chain's CDR3 is CASSRGQGLGYTF. The CDR3 DNA reads TGTGCCAGCAGCCGAGGACAGGGGCTAGGCTACACCTTC.

The genes are TRBV30 and TRBJ2-7; D unresolved. The CDR3 has 13 residues. The V end lost 2 bases, the J end lost 3 bases, and 11 bases lay between the germline ends. The V gene's germline CDR1 is GTSNPN and CDR2 SVGIG (reference sequence). CDR3 loop: CAWSWGDLYEQYF. The DNA of the CDR3 is TGTGCCTGGAGTTGGGGTGACCTCTACGAGCAGTACTTC. Combining the CDR3 with reference TRBV30 and TRBJ2-7 gives the whole variable domain SQTIHQWPATLVQPVGSPLSLECTVEGTSNPNLYWYRQAAGRGLQLLFYSVGIGQISSEVPQNLSASRPQDRQFILSSKKLLLSDSGFYLCAWSWGDLYEQYFGPGTRLTVT.

This rearrangement joins TRBV20-1 to TRBJ2-1; 12 nucleotides agree with TRBD2. Unmatched junction bases numbered 12, after V lost 3 bases and J lost 0 bases. Germline CDR1 DFQATT, CDR2 SNEGSKA (reference sequence). The CDR3 sequence is 19 residues long. The CDR3 DNA reads TGCAGTGCTAGGGGGCGACTAGCGGGAGCTCGAGGCTCCTACAATGAGCAGTTCTTC. Its protein is CSARGRLAGARGSYNEQFF.

The chain carries TRBV5-4 and TRBJ2-3, with 12 bases identical to TRBD2. V lost 4 bases and J lost 1; bases outside the gene matches: 4. Looked up from germline, CDR1 is SGHNT and CDR2 is YYREEE (reference sequence). This CDR3 is 16 amino acids long. The DNA of the CDR3 is TGTGCCAGCAGCGTTGGACTAGCGGGGCGCACAGATACGCAGTATTTT. Its translation: CASSVGLAGRTDTQYF.

This chain joins TRBV2 and TRBJ1-2; TRBD1 aligns across 12 bases. This CDR3 comprises 16 residues. Germline V CDR1 and CDR2: SNHLY, FYNNEI. V shed 1 base, J shed 8 bases, and the junction held 8 bases outside the gene matches. CDR3 DNA sequence: TGTGCCAGCAGTGAAGTCTCTCCGGGACAGGGGGCAGGCTACACCTTC. This gives the protein CASSEVSPGQGAGYTF.

J is TRBJ2-6 and V is TRBV3-1; D gene ambiguous. CDR1 LGHDT and CDR2 YNNKEL come from the germline V gene (reference sequence). The CDR3 is made up of 15 amino acids. V shed 0 bases and J shed 1 base, with 4 bases lying between them. CDR3: CASSQEGSGANVLTF. The CDR3 DNA follows: TGTGCCAGCAGCCAAGAGGGATCTGGGGCCAACGTCCTGACTTTC.

In DNA, the CDR3 is TGCAGTGCTAGAGGCATTAGCGGGAGGGCCCACGTCTACGAGCAGTACTTC. As protein: CSARGISGRAHVYEQYF. V is TRBV20-1 and J is TRBJ2-7, with 11 positions matching TRBD2. This CDR3 has 17 residues. The V and J ends lost 1 base and 3 bases, in that order; junction bases with no gene match: 11. From germline, CDR1 is DFQATT and CDR2 SNEGSKA (reference sequence).

The chain links TRBV7-9 to TRBJ2-2, with 8 positions matching TRBD1. This CDR3 is 15 amino acids long. The germline gives CDR1 SEHNR, CDR2 FQNEAQ (reference sequence). Trimming removed 6 bases from V and 3 bases from J; junction bases left unmatched: 6. The CDR3 is CASSYGQGDTGELFF. For the CDR3, the DNA is TGTGCCAGCAGTTATGGACAGGGTGACACCGGGGAGCTGTTTTTT.

The CDR3: CSARGGDSARYTF. The CDR3 nucleotides are TGCAGTGCGAGGGGAGGGGACAGCGCCCGCTACACCTTC. The V and J genes are TRBV20-1 and TRBJ1-2, with TRBD1 identical over 7 bases. Germline CDR1 and CDR2: DFQATT and SNEGSKA (reference sequence). V was pared by 6 bases and J by 9 bases, with 13 bases of the junction left unmatched. This CDR3 region has 13 residues.

This clonotype occurred once. The chain recombines TRBV30 with TRBJ2-2; TRBD2 matches at 8 bases. J was trimmed by 6 bases and V by 7 bases; bases with no gene match: 13. This CDR3 comprises 15 residues. From germline, CDR1 is GTSNPN and CDR2 SVGIG (reference sequence). The CDR3 nucleotides read TGTGCCTCCCGGTGGAGCGGGAGAGGGGCCGGGGAGCTGTTTTTT. Its protein is CASRWSGRGAGELFF.

The chain couples TRBV4-1 to TRBJ1-2; TRBD1 matches at 7 bases. The germline gives CDR1 MGHRA, CDR2 YSYEKL. The J segment lost 4 bases and the V segment lost 6 bases, leaving 5 bases of the junction unmatched. CDR3 length equals 13 residues. CDR3 nucleotides: TGCGCCAGCAGGGACAGGCTTTCCTATGGCTACACCTTC. Its translation: CASRDRLSYGYTF.

The V call is TRBV6-6, the J call TRBJ1-2; D gene ambiguous. Germline V gene sequence: CDR1 MNHNY, CDR2 SVGAGI (reference sequence). The CDR3 is 15 residues long. V lost 6 bases, J lost 0 bases, and 14 bases lay in between. The DNA for the CDR3 is TGTGCCAGCAGCCCGAGGACTGGAGCTAACTATGGCTACACCTTC. The encoded protein is CASSPRTGANYGYTF.